A single sample gave rise to the 21 T cell receptor beta chains below, sequenced in a study of persistence of HIV-infected CD4 T cells. The stimulus was an HIV-1 Gag 15-mer peptide pool, approximately 0.93 ug/peptide/mL. Memory cells lacking CD40L and CD69 with high CD45RO were sorted. Antigens of these TCRs are unknown. The libraries were made with immunoSEQ version 4 in survey mode. Produced via immunoSEQ multiplex PCR; TCRdb's table is partial and in-frame only. The sample includes about 36,000 clones, 82% of them seen just once. The material was cultured CD4+ T cells from PBMCs, obtained from a patient who received antiretroviral therapy. These receptors originate from an adult with HIV. The donor label of this sample is uncertain.

The chain joins TRBV6-5 to TRBJ1-2; 10 nucleotides agree with TRBD1. Germline values: CDR1 MNHEY, CDR2 SVGAGI. CDR3 size: 16 residues. After removal of 0 bases from V and 8 bases from J, the junction contained 9 bases not matched to a gene. The CDR3 nucleotides read TGTGCCAGCAGTTACTCAGGACAGGGGGATCTGGGGGGCTACACCTTC. Translating it yields CASSYSGQGDLGGYTF.

This clone was counted once. The chain carries TRBV10-3 and TRBJ2-1; possibly TRBD1 for D (6 bases). The CDR3 totals 13 residues. Germline-derived CDR1 and CDR2 are ENHRY and SYGVKD. The ends were cut back, 5 bases at V and 10 bases at J, with 15 bases in the middle. CDR3 in DNA: TGTGCCATCAGTAACCTCAGGGGCCGCGAGCAGTTCTTC. It specifies CAISNLRGREQFF.

This chain joins TRBV5-1 and TRBJ2-1; the D gene is possibly TRBD2 (7 bases). Between the trimmed V and J ends, which lost 7 bases and 5 bases, there was a span of 13 bases. CDR3 size: 13 residues. Looked up from germline, CDR1 is SGHRS and CDR2 is YFSETQ. The CDR3 nucleotides are TGCGCCAGCCAGAGGGGGGGCGACAATGAGCAGTTCTTC. This codes for CASQRGGDNEQFF.

The CDR3 sequence is CASSVVLSGGASAGELFF. The CDR3 coding sequence is TGTGCCAGCAGTGTGGTTCTTAGCGGGGGGGCGTCGGCCGGGGAGCTGTTTTTT. V usage is TRBV6-1 and J usage is TRBJ2-2; 11 bases match TRBD2. Germline V gene data show CDR1 as MNHNS and CDR2 as SASEGT. CDR3 length: 18 amino acids. Trimming at V came to 4 bases and at J to 6 bases, leaving 13 bases not matched to a gene.

The rearrangement uses TRBV6-5 and TRBJ1-4; 9 bases are a match to TRBD1. Germline V gives CDR1 MNHEY, CDR2 SVGAGI. After removal of 7 bases from V and 8 bases from J, the junction contained 8 bases not matched to a gene. This CDR3 has 14 amino acids. The CDR3 DNA reads TGTGCCAGCATAAGGGACAGGGTGGACGAAAAACTGTTTTTT. Amino acids: CASIRDRVDEKLFF.

The DNA of the CDR3 is TGTGCCAGCAGCGTAGGGGTAGGGCAAGAGACCCAGTACTTC. This gives the protein CASSVGVGQETQYF. V gene TRBV9 combines with J gene TRBJ2-5; D remains unclear. CDR1 SGDLS and CDR2 YYNGEE come from the germline V gene. The CDR3 sequence is 14 residues long. Between the trimmed V and J ends, which lost 0 bases and 2 bases, there was a span of 8 bases.

The V gene is TRBV9, the J gene TRBJ1-4; no clear D. The V and J ends lost 3 bases and 8 bases respectively, with 11 bases between them. The CDR3 is 13 amino acids. The germline V gene encodes CDR1 SGDLS and CDR2 YYNGEE. CDR3 region: CASSGGFLEKLFF. CDR3 DNA: TGTGCCAGCAGCGGAGGGTTTCTGGAAAAACTGTTTTTT. Complete variable domain (other parts from reference TRBV9 and TRBJ1-4): DSGVTQTPKHLITATGQRVTLRCSPRSGDLSVYWYQQSLDQGLQFLIQYYNGEERAKGNILERFSAQQFPDLHSELNLSSLELGDSALYFCASSGGFLEKLFFGSGTQLSVL.

The chain joins TRBV19 to TRBJ1-4; D remains unclear. The V gene's germline CDR1 is LNHDA and CDR2 SQIVND (reference sequence). The CDR3 consists of 17 residues. V lost 11 bases, J lost 0 bases, and 22 bases lay in between. CDR3 nucleotide sequence: TGTGCCGGAAAGCTGGGGTCTGCGTTAGCAACTAATGAAAAACTGTTTTTT. Protein sequence: CAGKLGSALATNEKLFF.

This rearrangement joins TRBV5-1 to TRBJ1-5, with D perhaps matching TRBD1 (5 bases). V was clipped by 0 bases and J by 10 bases, with 14 bases between them. Germline V gives CDR1 SGHRS, CDR2 YFSETQ. The CDR3 contains 14 residues. In nucleotides, the CDR3 is TGCGCCAGCAGCTTGGTGGGGGAAGGTCACCCCCAGCATTTT. Translated: CASSLVGEGHPQHF.

The chain carries TRBV30 and TRBJ2-1; D is unclear. The length of the CDR3 is 15 residues. CDR1 GTSNPN and CDR2 SVGIG come from the germline V gene (reference sequence). The V gene lost 0 bases and the J gene lost 2 bases, with 11 bases spanning the gap. The CDR3 sequence: CAWSVGIAAYNEQFF. As DNA, the CDR3 is TGTGCCTGGAGTGTAGGGATAGCCGCCTACAATGAGCAGTTCTTC.

The CDR3 is CASSLHPTEQFF. CDR3 sequence (DNA): TGTGCCAGCAGTTTACACCCCACCGAGCAGTTCTTC. This chain links TRBV12-3 or TRBV12-4 with TRBJ2-1, with D unresolved. The V and J ends lost 2 bases and 10 bases respectively, with 9 bases between them. The CDR3 is made up of 12 amino acids.

The chain's CDR3 is CASSEQGAVGELFF. The CDR3 nucleotides read TGTGCCAGTTCGGAACAGGGGGCGGTCGGGGAGCTGTTTTTT. The chain carries TRBV4-2 and TRBJ2-2; 9 bases are shared with TRBD1. V trimming: 9 bases; J trimming: 7 bases; junction bases outside the gene matches: 9. CDR3 length: 14 residues. Germline V CDR1 and CDR2: LGHNA, YNFKEQ.

The chain joins TRBV19 to TRBJ2-1, with D possibly matching TRBD2 (6 bases). Germline-derived CDR1 and CDR2 are LNHDA and SQIVND (reference sequence). The CDR3 is 14 residues long. The germline V and J ends were trimmed by 7 bases and 1 base, with 11 bases remaining between them. CDR3 loop: CASKQRASYNEQFF. In DNA form, the CDR3 reads TGTGCCAGTAAACAGCGGGCTTCCTACAATGAGCAGTTCTTC.

This chain connects TRBV5-1 to TRBJ1-2, with D possibly matching TRBD1 (5 bases). In germline, CDR1 is SGHRS, CDR2 YFSETQ. The CDR3 totals 16 residues. V was shortened by 3 bases and J by 5 bases, with 20 bases between the two germline ends. CDR3 region: CASSYTSGPLNYGYTF. The CDR3 bases are TGCGCCAGCAGCTATACCTCGGGACCGCTTAATTATGGCTACACCTTC.

This chain uses TRBV4-1 with TRBJ2-7; tentatively, D is TRBD1 or TRBD2 (5 bases each). The CDR3 is 14 residues long. V lost 4 bases to trimming and J lost 2 bases, with 12 bases between them. Germline values: CDR1 MGHRA, CDR2 YSYEKL. CDR3 amino acids: CASSPGGPTYEQYF. The CDR3 nucleotides read TGCGCCAGCAGCCCTGGGGGTCCCACCTACGAGCAGTACTTC.

The CDR3, as DNA: TGTGCCAGCAGCCAAGGGAGCAGGGAAGATGAAAAACTGTTTTTT. As protein: CASSQGSREDEKLFF. V usage is TRBV3-1 (or the pseudogene TRBV3-2) and J usage is TRBJ1-4, with D perhaps matching TRBD1 (5 bases). Germline V gene data show CDR1 as LGHDT and CDR2 as YNNKEL (reference sequence). V lost 1 base, J lost 6 bases, and 12 bases lay in between. This CDR3 region has 15 residues.

This chain's CDR3 is CASSRGGVNYEQYV. The CDR3 bases are TGCGCCAGCAGCCGTGGAGGGGTGAACTACGAGCAGTACGTC. The rearrangement joins TRBV5-1 to TRBJ2-7; a possible D gene is TRBD2 (6 bases). Trimming removed 4 bases at V and 3 bases at J, with 14 bases between. There are 14 residues in the CDR3. The V gene's germline CDR1 is SGHRS and CDR2 YFSETQ.

This clone appeared once. This chain links TRBV24-1 with TRBJ1-5; D remains ambiguous. Germline values: CDR1 KGHDR, CDR2 SFDVKD. Trimming stripped 6 bases from V and 3 bases from J, with 2 bases between. The CDR3 runs to 11 residues. The CDR3 protein is CATSYNQPQHF. Written as DNA, the CDR3 is TGTGCCACCAGTTACAATCAGCCCCAGCATTTT.

This chain links TRBV2 with TRBJ1-3; no clear D gene. Germline V CDR1 and CDR2: SNHLY, FYNNEI. The V gene lost 6 bases and the J gene lost 2 bases, with 11 bases spanning the gap. This CDR3 spans 14 amino acids. DNA for the CDR3: TGTGCCAGCAGCCAGGCGAGGACTGGAAACACCATATATTTT. As protein: CASSQARTGNTIYF.

The gene calls are TRBV6-6 and TRBJ1-5; tentative D call: TRBD1 (5 bases). Trimming took 6 bases from V and 3 from J, leaving 12 bases between them. Germline V gives CDR1 MNHNY, CDR2 SVGAGI (reference sequence). The CDR3 is made up of 14 amino acids. The DNA of the CDR3 is TGTGCCAGCAGCCCCGACAGACCCAATCAGCCCCAGCATTTT. Its translation is CASSPDRPNQPQHF.

The gene calls are TRBV3-1 (or the pseudogene TRBV3-2) and TRBJ2-3; TRBD1 matches 8 bases. V shed 1 base and J 6 bases; nucleotides not matched to a gene: 15. The CDR3 covers 18 residues. In germline, CDR1 is LGHDT, CDR2 YNNKEL (reference sequence). CDR3 coding DNA: TGTGCCAGCAGCCAAGTCGGAGATACACGACAGGGGAAGGATACGCAGTATTTT. This translates into CASSQVGDTRQGKDTQYF.